The 11 T cell receptor beta chains presented below share a single source sample, sequenced in a study of cytomegalovirus exposure and HLA in healthy donors. Method: immunoSEQ multiplex PCR; TCRdb's copy keeps in-frame clones and lacks some. This table has some 140,000 clones, approximately 86% appearing once. The specimen sequenced was PBMCs. These receptors were taken from a man between 18 and 35 years old in good health and CMV-seropositive.

This clone came up a few times. CDR3 sequence (DNA): TGTGCCAGCAGCTTGTTCGGGGCAGGGGGAAGCAATCAGCCCCAGCATTTT. Encoded protein: CASSLFGAGGSNQPQHF. This rearrangement joins TRBV5-6 to TRBJ1-5, with 7 bases identical to TRBD1. Germline trimming cut 1 base from V and 1 base from J; bases unmatched to any gene: 8. The CDR3 length is 17 residues. Per germline, CDR1 SGHDT and CDR2 YYEEEE.

V gene TRBV6-1 combines with J gene TRBJ2-5; 9 bases are a match to TRBD2. V lost 0 bases, J lost 1 base, and 12 bases stayed unmatched. This CDR3 comprises 19 residues. Germline V gives CDR1 MNHNS, CDR2 SASEGT. CDR3 nucleotide sequence: TGTGCCAGCAGTGAAGCAATGGGGCGTCGCGGGGGGGCCCAAGAGACCCAGTACTTC. It is translated as CASSEAMGRRGGAQETQYF.

The chain employs TRBV2 and TRBJ2-7, with D hard to call. The CDR3 is made up of 12 amino acids. In germline, CDR1 is SNHLY, CDR2 FYNNEI. Trimming removed 8 bases from V and 3 bases from J, with 11 bases in between. The CDR3 spells CASSATGYEQYF. The CDR3 DNA sequence: TGTGCCAGCTCGGCAACGGGCTACGAGCAGTACTTC.

This chain uses TRBV7-5 with TRBJ1-2. TRBV7-5 is designated a pseudogene. The CDR3 extends over 19 amino acids. CDR3 DNA sequence: TGTGTCAGAAGCTCGGCTGTCCCCAGGACTCCCAAAGTATCGTGGGGCTACACCTTC. This gives the protein CVRSSAVPRTPKVSWGYTF.

The chain has TRBV6-5 and TRBJ2-2; 9 nucleotides align to TRBD1. This CDR3 has 16 residues. CDR1 and CDR2 (germline): MNHEY, SVGAGI. With V trimmed by 4 bases and J by 3 bases, 6 bases remained unmatched. The CDR3 loop reads CASSLSDRGYTGELFF. The CDR3 coding sequence is TGTGCCAGCAGTTTATCTGACAGGGGGTACACCGGGGAGCTGTTTTTT.

The chain uses TRBV7-9 and TRBJ2-7; 8 bases are shared with TRBD1. The CDR3 is 16 residues long. V shed 5 bases, J shed 2 bases, and the junction held 11 bases outside the gene matches. Germline-derived CDR1 and CDR2 are SEHNR and FQNEAQ (reference sequence). CDR3 DNA: TGTGCCAGCAGCCCAAGTAAGGACAGGGCAGCCTACGAGCAGTACTTC. Its translation is CASSPSKDRAAYEQYF.

CDR3 sequence: CASSQVSLQGPGAGGLTDTQYF. The CDR3 bases are TGCGCCAGCAGCCAAGTCTCCCTACAGGGCCCCGGGGCGGGGGGCCTTACAGATACGCAGTATTTT. This chain connects TRBV4-1 to TRBJ2-3, with 8 positions matching TRBD2. CDR3 length equals 22 residues. CDR1 is MGHRA, CDR2 YSYEKL, per germline. V was clipped by 1 base and J by 3 bases; unmatched bases: 24.

The rearrangement links TRBV11-1 to TRBJ2-2; weak D call: TRBD2 (6 bases). CDR1 is SGHAT, CDR2 FQDESV, per germline (reference sequence). V was trimmed by 4 bases and J by 0 bases, leaving 15 bases between them. This CDR3 has 17 residues. The CDR3 DNA reads as TGTGCCAGCAGCTACGGGACGGACTATCCGAACACCGGGGAGCTGTTTTTT. Protein: CASSYGTDYPNTGELFF.

The chain combines TRBV30 with TRBJ2-7, with D perhaps TRBD1 (6 bases). Germline lookup yields CDR1 GTSNPN and CDR2 SVGIG (reference sequence). Trimming took 4 bases from V and 1 from J, leaving 8 bases between them. The CDR3 is 12 residues long. The CDR3 DNA reads TGTGCCTGGATGACAGGTTCCTACGAGCAGTACTTC. Amino acid sequence: CAWMTGSYEQYF.

The chain couples TRBV6-5 to TRBJ2-1; D may be TRBD1 (6 bases). The CDR3 extends over 15 amino acids. In germline, CDR1 is MNHEY, CDR2 SVGAGI. V shed 7 bases and J shed 4 bases, with 17 bases lying between them. CDR3 sequence reads: CASKGTGQFYNEQFF. The CDR3 DNA follows: TGTGCCAGCAAAGGTACAGGACAGTTTTACAATGAGCAGTTCTTC.

This chain connects TRBV1 to TRBJ2-7; the D call of TRBD2 is as the table states it, not checked on the DNA. TRBV1 is a pseudogene. This CDR3 has 16 residues. The CDR3 DNA follows: TGCACCAGCACCCCTGGACTAGCGGGGAGAATCGACGAGCAGTACTTC. This codes for CTSTPGLAGRIDEQYF.